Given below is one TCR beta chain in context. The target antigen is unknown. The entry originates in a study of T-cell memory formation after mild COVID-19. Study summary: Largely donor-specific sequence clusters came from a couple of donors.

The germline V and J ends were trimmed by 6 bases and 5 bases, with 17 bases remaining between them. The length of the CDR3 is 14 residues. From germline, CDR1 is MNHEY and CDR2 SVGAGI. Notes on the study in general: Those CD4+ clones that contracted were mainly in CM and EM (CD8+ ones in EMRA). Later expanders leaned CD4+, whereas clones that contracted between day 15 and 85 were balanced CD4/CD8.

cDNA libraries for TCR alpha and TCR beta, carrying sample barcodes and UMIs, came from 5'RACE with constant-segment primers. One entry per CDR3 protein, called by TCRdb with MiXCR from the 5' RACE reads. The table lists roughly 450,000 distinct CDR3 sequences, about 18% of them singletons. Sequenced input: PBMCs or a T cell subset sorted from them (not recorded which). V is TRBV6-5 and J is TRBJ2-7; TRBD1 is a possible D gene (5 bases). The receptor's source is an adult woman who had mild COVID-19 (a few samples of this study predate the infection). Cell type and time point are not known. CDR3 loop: CASSRLDRGHEQYF. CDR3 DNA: TGTGCCAGCAGCCGTCTCGACAGAGGCCACGAGCAGTACTTC.